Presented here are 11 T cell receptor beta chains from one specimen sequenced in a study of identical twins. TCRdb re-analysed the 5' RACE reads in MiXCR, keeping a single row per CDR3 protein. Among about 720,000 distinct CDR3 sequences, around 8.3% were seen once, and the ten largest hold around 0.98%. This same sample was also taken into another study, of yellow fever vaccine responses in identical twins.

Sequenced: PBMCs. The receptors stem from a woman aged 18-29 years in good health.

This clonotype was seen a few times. The CDR3 sequence is CSAREMKLLSSDTQYF. Written as DNA, the CDR3 is TGCAGTGCTAGAGAGATGAAGCTGCTGTCTTCAGATACGCAGTATTTT. The genes are TRBV20-1 and TRBJ2-3; no clear D. V shed 0 bases and J shed 4 bases, with 17 bases lying between them. Per germline, CDR1 DFQATT and CDR2 SNEGSKA (reference sequence). The CDR3 totals 16 residues.

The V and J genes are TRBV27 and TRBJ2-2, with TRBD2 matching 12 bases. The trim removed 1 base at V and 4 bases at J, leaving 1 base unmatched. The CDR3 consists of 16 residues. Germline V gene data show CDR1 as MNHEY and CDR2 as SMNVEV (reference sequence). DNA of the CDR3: TGTGCCAGCAGTTTATTGACTAGCGGGGGCACCGGGGAGCTGTTTTTT. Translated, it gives CASSLLTSGGTGELFF.

The CDR3 DNA reads TGTGCCAGCACCACCCCACAGGGGAATAATTCACCCCTCCACTTT. It codes for CASTTPQGNNSPLHF. The V gene is TRBV28, the J gene TRBJ1-6, with 7 bases identical to TRBD1. CDR3 length equals 15 residues. The V gene end was trimmed by 7 bases and the J gene end by 5 bases; junction bases not matched to a gene: 8. CDR1 and CDR2 (germline): MDHEN, SYDVKM.

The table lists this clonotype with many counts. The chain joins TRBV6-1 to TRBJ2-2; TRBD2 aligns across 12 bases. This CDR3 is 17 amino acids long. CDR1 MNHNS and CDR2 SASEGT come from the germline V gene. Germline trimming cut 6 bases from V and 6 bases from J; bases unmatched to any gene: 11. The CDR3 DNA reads TGTGCCAGCAGGGGAGAGGGACTAGCGGGCCGCGCCGGGGAGCTGTTTTTT. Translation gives CASRGEGLAGRAGELFF.

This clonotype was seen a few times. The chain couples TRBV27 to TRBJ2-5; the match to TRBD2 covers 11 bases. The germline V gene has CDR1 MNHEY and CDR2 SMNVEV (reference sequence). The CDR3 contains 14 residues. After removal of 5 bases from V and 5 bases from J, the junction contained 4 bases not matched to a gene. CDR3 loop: CASSPGTSGETQYF. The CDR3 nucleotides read TGTGCCAGCAGTCCAGGGACTAGCGGCGAGACCCAGTACTTC.

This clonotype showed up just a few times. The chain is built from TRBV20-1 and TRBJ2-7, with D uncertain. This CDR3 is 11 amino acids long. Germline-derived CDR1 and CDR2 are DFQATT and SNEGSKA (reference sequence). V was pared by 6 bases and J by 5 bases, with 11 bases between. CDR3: CSAGPYHEQYF. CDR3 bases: TGCAGTGCCGGCCCCTACCACGAGCAGTACTTC.

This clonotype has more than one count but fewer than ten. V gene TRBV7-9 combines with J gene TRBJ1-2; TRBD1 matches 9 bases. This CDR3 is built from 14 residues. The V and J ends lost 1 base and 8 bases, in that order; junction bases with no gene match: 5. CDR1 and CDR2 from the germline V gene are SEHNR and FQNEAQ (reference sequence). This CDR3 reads CASSLGTGVRGYTF. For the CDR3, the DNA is TGTGCCAGCAGCTTAGGGACAGGGGTTCGGGGCTACACCTTC. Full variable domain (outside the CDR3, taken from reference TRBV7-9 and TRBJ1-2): DTGVSQNPRHKITKRGQNVTFRCDPISEHNRLYWYRQTLGQGPEFLTYFQNEAQLEKSRLLSDRFSAERPKGSFSTLEIQRTEQGDSAMYLCASSLGTGVRGYTFGSGTRLTVV.

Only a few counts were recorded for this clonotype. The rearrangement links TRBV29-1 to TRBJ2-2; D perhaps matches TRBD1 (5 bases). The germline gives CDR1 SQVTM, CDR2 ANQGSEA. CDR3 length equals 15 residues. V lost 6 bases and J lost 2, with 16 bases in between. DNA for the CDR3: TGCAGCGTAACCAACAGACAGATAAACACCGGGGAGCTGTTTTTT. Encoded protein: CSVTNRQINTGELFF.

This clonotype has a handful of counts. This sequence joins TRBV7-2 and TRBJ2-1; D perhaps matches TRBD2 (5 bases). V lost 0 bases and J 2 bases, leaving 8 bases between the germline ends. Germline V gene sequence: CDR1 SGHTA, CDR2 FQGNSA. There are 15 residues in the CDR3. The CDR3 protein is CASSLAIGAYNEQFF. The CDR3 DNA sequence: TGTGCCAGCAGCTTAGCTATCGGGGCCTACAATGAGCAGTTCTTC.

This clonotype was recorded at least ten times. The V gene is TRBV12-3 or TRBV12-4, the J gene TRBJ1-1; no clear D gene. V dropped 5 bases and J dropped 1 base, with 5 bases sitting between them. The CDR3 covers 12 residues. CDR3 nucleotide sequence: TGTGCCAGCAGTCAACAGAACACTGAAGCTTTCTTT. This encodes CASSQQNTEAFF.

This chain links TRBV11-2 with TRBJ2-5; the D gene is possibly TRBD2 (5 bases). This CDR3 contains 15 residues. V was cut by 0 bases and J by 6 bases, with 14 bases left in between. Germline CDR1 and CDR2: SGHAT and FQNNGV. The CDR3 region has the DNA TGTGCCAGCAGCTTAGACCGGGGTAGCGTTAAGACCCAGTACTTC. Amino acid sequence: CASSLDRGSVKTQYF. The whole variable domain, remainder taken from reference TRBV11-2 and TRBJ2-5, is EAGVAQSPRYKIIEKRQSVAFWCNPISGHATLYWYQQILGQGPKLLIQFQNNGVVDDSQLPKDRFSAERLKGVDSTLKIQPAKLEDSAVYLCASSLDRGSVKTQYFGPGTRLLVL.